This T cell receptor beta chain was recorded in a study of beta chain features in type 1 diabetes. Germline trimming cut 3 bases from V and 4 bases from J; bases unmatched to any gene: 7. The V gene's germline CDR1 is LGHNA and CDR2 YSLEER. The CDR3 runs to 17 residues. General study findings and limits: Equally in patients and controls, PCR might preferentially amplify shorter templates.

The authors reverse transcribed all of the isolated RNA, so sequencing captured expressed TCRB transcripts. Sequencing used immunoSEQ multiplex PCR; TCRdb keeps in-frame clones, though not all of them. The data show a few hundred thousand clones, around 13% seen once. Comments on this clone: The target antigen is unknown.

This receptor was taken from a young man in good health. Specimen: central memory CD4+ T cells from blood. The chain combines TRBV4-3 with TRBJ2-3; the match to TRBD2 covers 13 bases. The CDR3 region is CASSQYPGLAGSDTQYF. The DNA of the CDR3 is TGCGCCAGCAGCCAGTACCCGGGACTAGCGGGGTCAGATACGCAGTATTTT.